This entry is about one TCR beta chain. The PCR ran on 60 Vbeta and 13 Jbeta primers. Some clones are missing from TCRdb's copy, which holds only in-frame ones; the method was immunoSEQ multiplex PCR. Of about 110,000 clones listed, 60% to 70% are singletons. This entry belongs to a study of cytomegalovirus exposure and HLA in healthy donors. This CDR3 region has 13 residues. V lost 4 bases and J 2 bases, leaving 9 bases between the germline ends. Germline CDR1 MGHRA, CDR2 YSYEKL. Sequencing was carried out using PBMCs. The origin of this receptor is a man aged 25-45 years in good health and CMV-seropositive. The chain couples TRBV4-1 to TRBJ2-7, with D perhaps matching TRBD2 (5 bases). This CDR3 reads CASSPGSTYEQYF. DNA for the CDR3: TGCGCCAGCAGCCCGGGATCGACCTACGAGCAGTACTTC.